The 17 T cell receptor beta chains below all came from one sample that was sequenced in a study of blood T cell repertoires in COVID-19. This table comes from immunoSEQ multiplex PCR, and its TCRdb copy is limited to in-frame clones, with some not included. The data contain around 63,000 clones, 80% to 90% of them singletons. Sequencing input: peripheral blood. The receptors here all came from a woman older than 75 with acute or convalescent COVID-19.

This chain uses TRBV28 with TRBJ1-2; D gene ambiguous. The CDR3 covers 9 residues. V shed 8 bases and J shed 7 bases, with 5 bases lying between them. Germline CDR1 reads MDHEN; CDR2 reads SYDVKM. CDR3 in amino acids: CASGGGYTF. In nucleotides, the CDR3 is TGTGCCAGCGGAGGTGGCTACACCTTC.

In DNA, the CDR3 is TGTGCCAGCAGCCCGAGGACAGGGAGCAGCACAGATACGCAGTATTTT. Encoded protein: CASSPRTGSSTDTQYF. This chain links TRBV9 with TRBJ2-3; 8 nucleotides line up with TRBD1. The V gene end was trimmed by 4 bases and the J gene end by 0 bases; junction bases not matched to a gene: 7. This CDR3 is 16 amino acids long. From germline, CDR1 is SGDLS and CDR2 YYNGEE. Filled out from reference TRBV9 and TRBJ2-3, the complete variable domain reads DSGVTQTPKHLITATGQRVTLRCSPRSGDLSVYWYQQSLDQGLQFLIQYYNGEERAKGNILERFSAQQFPDLHSELNLSSLELGDSALYFCASSPRTGSSTDTQYFGPGTRLTVL.

The chain couples TRBV18 to TRBJ2-7, with TRBD2 as a possible D gene (5 bases). V was cut by 3 bases and J by 5 bases, with 5 bases left in between. The V gene's germline CDR1 is KGHSH and CDR2 LQKENI. The CDR3 totals 11 residues. CDR3 sequence: CASSPGDEQYF. The CDR3 DNA reads TGTGCCAGCTCACCGGGAGACGAGCAGTACTTC.

This chain uses TRBV24-1 with TRBJ2-7, with a tentative D call TRBD1 (6 bases). Looked up from germline, CDR1 is KGHDR and CDR2 is SFDVKD. With 2 bases removed from V and 3 bases from J, the gap between germline ends came to 7 bases. CDR3 length equals 13 residues. The CDR3, as DNA: TGTGCCACCAGTGATTGGACAGACTACGAGCAGTACTTC. This translates into CATSDWTDYEQYF.

This chain uses TRBV27 with TRBJ1-2, with D hard to call. CDR3 size: 14 residues. The germline CDR1 and CDR2 sequences are MNHEY and SMNVEV (reference sequence). Trimming shortened V by 0 bases and J by 5 bases, and 10 bases separated the two germline ends. CDR3 DNA sequence: TGTGCCAGCAGTTTATCGTGGAGGGAATATGGCTACACCTTC. It encodes CASSLSWREYGYTF.

The chain is built from TRBV30 and TRBJ2-2; 9 nucleotides agree with TRBD1. The germline V gene encodes CDR1 GTSNPN and CDR2 SVGIG (reference sequence). This CDR3 has 14 amino acids. With V trimmed by 4 bases and J by 4 bases, 4 bases remained unmatched. CDR3 in amino acids: CAWKDRGGTGELFF. DNA of the CDR3: TGTGCCTGGAAGGACAGGGGTGGCACCGGGGAGCTGTTTTTT.

The gene calls are TRBV5-1 and TRBJ1-2; TRBD1 matches 7 bases. J gave up 2 bases and V 4 bases, and 5 bases lay outside the gene matches. Germline V lookup: CDR1 SGHRS, CDR2 YFSETQ. The CDR3 is 14 amino acids. CDR3 sequence: CASSAQGTNYGYTF. The CDR3 coding sequence is TGCGCCAGCAGCGCACAGGGGACCAACTATGGCTACACCTTC.

The chain joins TRBV7-9 to TRBJ1-6; the D is unclear. V lost 1 base and J 10 bases, leaving 11 bases between the germline ends. The CDR3 contains 14 residues. CDR1 and CDR2 from the germline V gene are SEHNR and FQNEAQ (reference sequence). CDR3 DNA: TGTGCCAGCAGCTTAGATCCGGGTGGGTCACCCCTCCACTTT. Translated, it gives CASSLDPGGSPLHF.

V gene TRBV5-1 combines with J gene TRBJ2-5; D call uncertain. Trimming stripped 2 bases from V and 1 base from J, with 6 bases between. The CDR3 loop spans 13 amino acids. Per germline, CDR1 SGHRS and CDR2 YFSETQ. Written as DNA, the CDR3 is TGCGCCAGCAGCTTCGGGTTCCAAGAGACCCAGTACTTC. Encoded protein: CASSFGFQETQYF.

The CDR3 here is CASSPPSRGREKLFF. CDR3 coding DNA: TGTGCCAGCTCACCACCATCCAGGGGGAGGGAAAAACTGTTTTTT. The chain recombines TRBV18 with TRBJ1-4; 7 bases map to TRBD1. Germline-derived CDR1 and CDR2 are KGHSH and LQKENI. This CDR3 is built from 15 residues. Trimming removed 0 bases from V and 8 bases from J; junction bases left unmatched: 6.

This clone came up once. This chain connects TRBV7-6 to TRBJ2-3; 8 bases line up with TRBD2. Germline-derived CDR1 and CDR2 are SGHVS and FNYEAQ. The ends lost 5 bases at V and 3 bases at J; junction bases unmatched: 10. There are 16 residues in the CDR3. In DNA, the CDR3 is TGTGCCAGCAGCGCCCGACGCGGGGGGTTGACAGATACGCAGTATTTT. Its translation is CASSARRGGLTDTQYF.

This clone was counted once. The rearrangement joins TRBV7-2 to TRBJ2-6; a weak D match, TRBD1 (6 bases). V was shortened by 2 bases and J by 0 bases, with 14 bases between the two germline ends. This CDR3 region has 18 residues. Germline V gene data show CDR1 as SGHTA and CDR2 as FQGNSA. The CDR3 loop reads CASSLWGRQSSGANVLTF. CDR3 sequence (DNA): TGTGCCAGCAGCTTATGGGGGCGCCAGAGCTCTGGGGCCAACGTCCTGACTTTC.

This sequence joins TRBV10-3 and TRBJ1-1; D is unclear. Deletions cut 7 bases from V and 0 bases from J, with 18 bases between. The CDR3 sequence is 16 residues long. Germline V gene lookup returns CDR1 ENHRY and CDR2 SYGVKD. The CDR3 bases are TGTGCCATCACGGAGGAGACTGGGAACGTGAACACTGAAGCTTTCTTT. It translates to CAITEETGNVNTEAFF.

V is TRBV28 and J is TRBJ2-7; 7 positions agree with TRBD2. The CDR3 has 18 residues. CDR1 and CDR2 from the germline V gene are MDHEN and SYDVKM. Unmatched junction bases numbered 23, after V lost 7 bases and J lost 5 bases. The chain's CDR3 is CASTPPLPRLAALHEQYF. In DNA, the CDR3 is TGTGCCAGCACCCCACCCCTTCCTCGGCTAGCGGCACTCCACGAGCAGTACTTC.

The V gene is TRBV28, the J gene TRBJ1-2, with unresolved D. Trimming took off 5 bases at V and 5 bases at J, with 9 bases between the two ends. The CDR3 runs 12 residues. Germline CDR1 is MDHEN and CDR2 is SYDVKM. In nucleotides, the CDR3 is TGTGCCAGCAGTCTAGGCTCATATGGCTACACCTTC. This codes for CASSLGSYGYTF.

This chain uses TRBV19 with TRBJ1-6, with D tentatively TRBD1 (6 bases). The V gene lost 6 bases and the J gene lost 4 bases, with 13 bases spanning the gap. This CDR3 contains 15 residues. Germline CDR1 and CDR2: LNHDA and SQIVND (reference sequence). The CDR3 DNA reads TGTGCCAGTAGGTTCCAAAGGGGGTATAATTCACCCCTCCACTTT. Translated, it gives CASRFQRGYNSPLHF.

The V and J genes are TRBV7-8 and TRBJ2-5, with D possibly TRBD1 on 5 matching bases. Germline V gene data show CDR1 as SGHVS and CDR2 as FQNEAQ. The CDR3 is 16 amino acids. V shed 1 base and J shed 0 bases, with 12 bases lying between them. The CDR3: CASSLGQTGDQETQYF. CDR3 coding DNA: TGTGCCAGCAGCTTAGGACAGACTGGCGACCAAGAGACCCAGTACTTC.